This TCR beta chain was documented in a study of response to subunit inactivated influenza vaccine. TCRdb used MiXCR to reprocess the RT-PCR reads, holding one entry per CDR3 protein. The sample lists 450,000 to 500,000 distinct CDR3 sequences; roughly 11% were seen once. Study results and limitations: That few new T cells are recruited by each seasonal influenza vaccination was the authors' suggestion.

This clonotype was detected a few times. Its specificity is not known. CDR1 and CDR2 (germline): SEHNR, FQNEAQ (reference sequence). The CDR3 loop spans 13 amino acids. The V end lost 5 bases, the J end lost 8 bases, and 15 bases lay between the germline ends. The rearrangement links TRBV7-9 to TRBJ1-2, with D hard to call. The receptor was isolated from a man aged 50-59 years who received an inactivated influenza vaccine. The specimen was PBMCs from blood, collected around seven weeks after vaccination. CDR3 nucleotides: TGTGCCAGCAGCCGCCAGGCCCGGGTGGGCTACACCTTC. It translates to CASSRQARVGYTF.